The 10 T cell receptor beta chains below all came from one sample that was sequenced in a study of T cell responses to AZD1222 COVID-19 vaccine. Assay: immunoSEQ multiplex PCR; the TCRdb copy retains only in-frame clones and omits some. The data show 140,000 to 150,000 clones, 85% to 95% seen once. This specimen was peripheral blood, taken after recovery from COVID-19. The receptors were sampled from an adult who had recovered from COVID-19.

CDR3 DNA sequence: TGTGCCAGCAGCTTCGACCAGGGGGCGCCTGAAGCTTTCTTT. Translation gives CASSFDQGAPEAFF. The genes are TRBV5-5 and TRBJ1-1; TRBD1 matches 8 bases. V lost 2 bases, J lost 6 bases, and 6 bases stayed unmatched. Germline V gives CDR1 SGHKS, CDR2 YYEKEE (reference sequence). The CDR3 runs 14 residues. Complete variable domain (other parts from reference TRBV5-5 and TRBJ1-1): DAGVTQSPTHLIKTRGQQVTLRCSPISGHKSVSWYQQVLGQGPQFIFQYYEKEERGRGNFPDRFSARQFPNYSSELNVNALLLGDSALYLCASSFDQGAPEAFFGQGTRLTVV.

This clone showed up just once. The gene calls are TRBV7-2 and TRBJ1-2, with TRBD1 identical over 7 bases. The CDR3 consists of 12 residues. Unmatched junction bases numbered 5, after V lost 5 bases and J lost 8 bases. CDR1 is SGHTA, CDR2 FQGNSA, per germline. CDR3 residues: CASSAGTVGYTF. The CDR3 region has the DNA TGTGCCAGCAGCGCCGGGACAGTCGGCTACACCTTC.

The CDR3 sequence: CASSPVWKIHADSPNTEAFF. The DNA for the CDR3 is TGTGCCAGCTCACCAGTATGGAAGATCCACGCGGACAGTCCGAACACTGAAGCTTTCTTT. The V and J genes are TRBV18 and TRBJ1-1; D is perhaps TRBD1 (6 bases). The V gene lost 2 bases and the J gene lost 1 base, with 26 bases spanning the gap. Per the germline V gene, CDR1 is KGHSH and CDR2 is LQKENI. The CDR3 consists of 20 residues.

The CDR3 loop reads CASSSDRDVNYGYTF. DNA for the CDR3: TGTGCCAGCAGTTCAGACAGGGATGTAAACTATGGCTACACCTTC. The chain carries TRBV6-5 and TRBJ1-2; TRBD1 agrees at 7 bases. This CDR3 spans 15 amino acids. Germline V CDR1 and CDR2: MNHEY, SVGAGI. J was trimmed by 2 bases and V by 4 bases; bases with no gene match: 7.

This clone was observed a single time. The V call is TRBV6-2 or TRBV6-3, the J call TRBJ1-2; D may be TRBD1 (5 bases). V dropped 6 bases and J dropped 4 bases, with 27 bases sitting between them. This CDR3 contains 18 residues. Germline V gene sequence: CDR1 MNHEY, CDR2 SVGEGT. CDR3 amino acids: CASSKIGTVRTQVYGYTF. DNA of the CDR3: TGTGCCAGCAGCAAAATCGGGACCGTACGCACCCAAGTCTATGGCTACACCTTC.

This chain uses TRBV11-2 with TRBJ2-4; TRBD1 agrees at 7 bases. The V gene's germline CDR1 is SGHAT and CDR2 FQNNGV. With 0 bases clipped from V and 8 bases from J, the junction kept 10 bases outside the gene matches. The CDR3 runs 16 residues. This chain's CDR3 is CASSLEGRQGGDIQYF. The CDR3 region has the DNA TGTGCCAGCAGCTTAGAGGGGAGACAGGGTGGGGACATTCAGTACTTC.

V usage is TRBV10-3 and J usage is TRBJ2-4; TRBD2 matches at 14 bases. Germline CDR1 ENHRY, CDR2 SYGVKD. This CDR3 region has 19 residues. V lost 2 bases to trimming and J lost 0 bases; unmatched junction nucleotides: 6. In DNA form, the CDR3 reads TGTGCCATCAGTGAGCTCGGACTAGCGGGAGGTCGAGCCAAAAACATTCAGTACTTC. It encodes CAISELGLAGGRAKNIQYF.

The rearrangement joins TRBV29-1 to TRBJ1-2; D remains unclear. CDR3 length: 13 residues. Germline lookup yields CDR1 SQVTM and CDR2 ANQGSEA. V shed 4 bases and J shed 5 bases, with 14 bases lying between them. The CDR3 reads CSVVTGSGYGYTF. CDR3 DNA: TGCAGCGTTGTTACGGGCTCGGGGTATGGCTACACCTTC.

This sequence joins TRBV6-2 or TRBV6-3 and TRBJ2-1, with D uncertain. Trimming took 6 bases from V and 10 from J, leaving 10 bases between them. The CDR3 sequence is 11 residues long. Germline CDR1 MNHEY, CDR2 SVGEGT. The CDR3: CASSPPGEQFF. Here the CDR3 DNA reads TGTGCCAGCAGCCCCCCCGGAGAGCAGTTCTTC.

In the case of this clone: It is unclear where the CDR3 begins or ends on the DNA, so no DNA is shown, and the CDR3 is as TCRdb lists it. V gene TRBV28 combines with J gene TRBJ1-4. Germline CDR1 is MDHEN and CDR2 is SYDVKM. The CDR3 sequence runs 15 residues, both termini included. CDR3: CASSSSGKRSEKLFF.